This entry describes one TCR beta chain. Arm-PCR with iRepertoire HTBI primers amplified the CDR3 regions for these TCR beta libraries. In the study's own analysis: The study identified under 80 TRBV and some 15 TRBJ segments across samples. TCRdb itself ran the multiplex PCR reads through MiXCR, one entry per CDR3 protein. The V and J calls and clone size are TCRdb's, not the authors'. The profile shows 540,000 or so distinct CDR3 sequences, roughly 13% of them singletons. The CDR3 spans 13 residues. Germline CDR1 and CDR2: KGHSH and LQKENI. The ends were cut back, 1 base at V and 7 bases at J, with 8 bases in the middle. Time point noted: newly diagnosed GD, antithyroid drugs for less than 3 months. PBMC-extracted RNA yielded the TCR library. Doctors identified Graves' disease using the American Thyroid Association guidelines. This sample was included in a study of regulatory T cells in long-lasting Graves disease.

Separately, the same data were catalogued under a study of T cells in Graves' hyperthyroidism and ophthalmopathy. From that second work: An initial round of RT-PCR targeting the TCR CDR3 relied on the HTBI primer set. Separating ophthalmopathy from stable hyperthyroidism was achieved by a 13 V-J model.

The clonotype comes from a man aged 25-45 years with Graves disease. Sequenced here: peripheral blood mononuclear cells (PBMCs), sampled at new diagnosis, from a patient treated with antithyroid drugs. The chain recombines TRBV18 with TRBJ2-1, with a possible D match to TRBD2 (5 bases). CDR3 nucleotide sequence: TGTGCCAGCTCACCACTAAGGGAGAATGAGCAGTTCTTC. This gives the protein CASSPLRENEQFF. Full variable domain (outside the CDR3, taken from reference TRBV18 and TRBJ2-1): NAGVMQNPRHLVRRRGQEARLRCSPMKGHSHVYWYRQLPEEGLKFMVYLQKENIIDESGMPKERFSAEFPKEGPSILRIQQVVRGDSAAYFCASSPLRENEQFFGPGTRLTVL.